This T cell receptor (beta chain) was recovered during a study of T cells in Graves' hyperthyroidism and ophthalmopathy. The overall study: Sampling of peripheral blood happened at initial diagnosis, prior to any treatment.

There are a few counts of this clonotype. Antigen unknown. RNA transcripts yielded amplified TCR beta CDR3 regions. Initially, a first-round RT-PCR of the TCR CDR3 employed the HTBI primer set. TCRdb independently ran MiXCR on the multiplex PCR reads; one entry per CDR3 protein. The sample comprises hundreds of thousands of distinct CDR3 sequences, approximately 16% of which are singletons, and around 18% rests with the top ten. Hyperthyroidism of Graves' type that showed no ophthalmopathy progression within 18 months was stable. Orbital computed tomography, thyroid ultrasound, serum thyroxine and TRAb, and clinical symptoms together informed the diagnoses. Study findings and constraints: The model anticipated ophthalmopathy a median around six months pre-onset.

Germline lookup yields CDR1 SQVTM and CDR2 ANQGSEA. The ends lost 5 bases at V and 5 bases at J; junction bases unmatched: 3. This CDR3 contains 12 residues. The sequenced sample was blood. The receptor was derived from a woman aged 18-29 years with Graves' hyperthyroidism. The rearrangement links TRBV29-1 to TRBJ2-7; 10 bases are a match to TRBD1. CDR3 coding DNA: TGCAGCGTTAGGACAGGGGGACACGAGCAGTACTTC. Translating gives CSVRTGGHEQYF.